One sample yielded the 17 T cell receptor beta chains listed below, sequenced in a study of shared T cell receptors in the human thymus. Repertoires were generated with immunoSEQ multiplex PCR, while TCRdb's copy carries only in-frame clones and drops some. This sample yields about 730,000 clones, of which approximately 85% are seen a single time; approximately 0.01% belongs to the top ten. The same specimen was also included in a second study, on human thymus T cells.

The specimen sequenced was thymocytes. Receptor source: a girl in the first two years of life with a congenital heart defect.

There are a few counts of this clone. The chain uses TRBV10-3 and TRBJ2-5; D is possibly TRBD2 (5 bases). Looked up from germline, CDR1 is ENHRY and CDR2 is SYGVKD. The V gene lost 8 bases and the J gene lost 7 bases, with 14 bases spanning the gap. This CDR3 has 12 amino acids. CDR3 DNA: TGTGCCATCGGACTGGTCTCGGGGACCCAGTACTTC. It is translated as CAIGLVSGTQYF.

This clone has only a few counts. The CDR3 coding sequence is TGCGCCAGCAGCCAAGCTTTAAGCGGAGACTTCTCCTACAATGAGCAGTTCTTC. Its translation is CASSQALSGDFSYNEQFF. The V call is TRBV4-1, the J call TRBJ2-1, with a weak D call TRBD2 (5 bases). Germline lookup yields CDR1 MGHRA and CDR2 YSYEKL. Trimming left V 1 base short and J 0 bases short, with 16 bases between. The CDR3 extends over 18 amino acids.

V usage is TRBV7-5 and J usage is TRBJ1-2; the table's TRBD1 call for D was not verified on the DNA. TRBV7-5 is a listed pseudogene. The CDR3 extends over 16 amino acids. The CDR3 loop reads CARSLGRTGGSYGYTF. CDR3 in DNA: TGTGCCAGAAGCTTAGGGAGGACAGGGGGGTCCTATGGCTACACCTTC.

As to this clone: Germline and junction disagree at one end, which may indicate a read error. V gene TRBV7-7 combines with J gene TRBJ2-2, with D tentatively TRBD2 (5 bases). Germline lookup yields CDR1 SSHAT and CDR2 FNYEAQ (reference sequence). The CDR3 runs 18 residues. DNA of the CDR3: TGTGCTAGCAGCCCTACTAGTTCGGGGTCCCACTTCACCGGGGAGCTGTTTTTT. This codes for CASSPTSSGSHFTGELFF.

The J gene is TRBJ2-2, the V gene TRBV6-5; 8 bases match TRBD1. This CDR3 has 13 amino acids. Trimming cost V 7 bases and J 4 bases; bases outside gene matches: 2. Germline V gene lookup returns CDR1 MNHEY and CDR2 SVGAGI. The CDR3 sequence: CASTGGVTGELFF. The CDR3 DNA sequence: TGTGCCAGCACAGGGGGCGTCACCGGGGAGCTGTTTTTT.

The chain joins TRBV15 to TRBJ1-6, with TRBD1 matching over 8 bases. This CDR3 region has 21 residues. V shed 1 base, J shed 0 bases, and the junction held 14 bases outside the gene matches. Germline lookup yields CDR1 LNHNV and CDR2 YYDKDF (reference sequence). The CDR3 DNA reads TGTGCCACCAGCAGAGTCGGAAATAGACAGGGGCCCCGCTCCTATAATTCACCCCTCCACTTT. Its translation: CATSRVGNRQGPRSYNSPLHF. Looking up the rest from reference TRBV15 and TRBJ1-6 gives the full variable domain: DAMVIQNPRYQVTQFGKPVTLSCSQTLNHNVMYWYQQKSSQAPKLLFHYYDKDFNNEADTPDNFQSRRPNTSFCFLDIRSPGLGDTAMYLCATSRVGNRQGPRSYNSPLHFGNGTRLTVT.

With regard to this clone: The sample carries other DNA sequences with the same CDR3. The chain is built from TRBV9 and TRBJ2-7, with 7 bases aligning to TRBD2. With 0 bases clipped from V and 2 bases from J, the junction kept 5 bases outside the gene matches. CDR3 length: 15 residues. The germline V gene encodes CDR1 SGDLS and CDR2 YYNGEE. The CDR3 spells CASSVGGGLPYEQYF. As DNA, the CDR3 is TGTGCCAGCAGCGTAGGCGGGGGTCTCCCCTACGAGCAGTACTTC.

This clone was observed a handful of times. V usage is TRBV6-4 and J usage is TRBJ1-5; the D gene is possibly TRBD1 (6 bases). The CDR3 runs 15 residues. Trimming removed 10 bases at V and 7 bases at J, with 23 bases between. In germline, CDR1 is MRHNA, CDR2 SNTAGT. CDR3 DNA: TGTGCCAACGCCGAACAGGGAAGGTTAGGACAGCCCCAGCATTTT. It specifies CANAEQGRLGQPQHF.

CDR3 loop: CASSPTGHPYEQYF. CDR3 bases: TGTGCCAGCAGCCCAACGGGACATCCCTACGAGCAGTACTTC. The rearrangement links TRBV11-3 to TRBJ2-7, with D perhaps TRBD1 (6 bases). The CDR3 has 14 amino acids. The germline V gene has CDR1 SGHNT and CDR2 YENEEA. Trimming shortened V by 5 bases and J by 2 bases, and 13 bases separated the two germline ends.

CDR3 nucleotide sequence: TGCGCCAGCAGTGAACGCGGGACAGGGGGCCGGGACACTGAAGCTTTCTTT. Amino acids: CASSERGTGGRDTEAFF. The chain links TRBV10-2 to TRBJ1-1; 12 bases line up with TRBD1. This CDR3 comprises 17 residues. CDR1 is WSHSY, CDR2 SAAADI, per germline. V lost 3 bases, J lost 3 bases, and 8 bases stayed unmatched.

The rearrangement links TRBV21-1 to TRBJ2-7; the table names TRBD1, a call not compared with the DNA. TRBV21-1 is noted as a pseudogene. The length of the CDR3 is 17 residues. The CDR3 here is CASSKAGDRGGTYEQYF. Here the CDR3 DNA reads TGTGCCAGCAGCAAAGCTGGGGACAGGGGAGGGACCTACGAGCAGTACTTC.

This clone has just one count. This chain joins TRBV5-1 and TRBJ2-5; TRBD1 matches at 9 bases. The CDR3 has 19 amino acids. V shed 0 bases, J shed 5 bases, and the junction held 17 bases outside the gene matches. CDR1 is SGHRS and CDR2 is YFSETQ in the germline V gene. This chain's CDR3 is CASSLAGDAGTGKRETQYF. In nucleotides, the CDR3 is TGCGCCAGCAGCTTGGCCGGTGATGCGGGGACAGGGAAGAGGGAGACCCAGTACTTC.

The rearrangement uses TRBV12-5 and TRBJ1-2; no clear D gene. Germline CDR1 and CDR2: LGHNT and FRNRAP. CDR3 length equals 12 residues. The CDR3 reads CTVAYHGTGYTF. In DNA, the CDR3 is TGTACAGTGGCATATCACGGCACTGGCTACACCTTC.

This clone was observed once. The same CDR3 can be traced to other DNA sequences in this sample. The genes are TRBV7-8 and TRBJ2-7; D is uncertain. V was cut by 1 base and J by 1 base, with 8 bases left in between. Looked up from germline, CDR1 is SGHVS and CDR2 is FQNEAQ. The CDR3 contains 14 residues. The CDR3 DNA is TGTGCCAGCAGCTTAGGCGGCCGTTCCTACGAGCAGTACTTC. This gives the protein CASSLGGRSYEQYF.

The CDR3 is CASSRWGRGTAFYGYTF. CDR3 DNA: TGTGCCAGCAGCCGGTGGGGCAGGGGGACAGCTTTCTATGGCTACACCTTC. V gene TRBV5-6 combines with J gene TRBJ1-2; TRBD1 aligns across 7 bases. Germline V lookup: CDR1 SGHDT, CDR2 YYEEEE. The CDR3 consists of 17 residues. V was clipped by 4 bases and J by 4 bases; unmatched bases: 16.

The CDR3: CASSSSSVYNEQFF. In nucleotides, the CDR3 is TGTGCCAGCAGTTCCTCTAGTGTCTACAATGAGCAGTTCTTC. The rearrangement uses TRBV6-5 and TRBJ2-1; no definite D call. This CDR3 has 14 amino acids. Per the germline V gene, CDR1 is MNHEY and CDR2 is SVGAGI. The ends were cut back, 4 bases at V and 3 bases at J, with 10 bases in the middle.

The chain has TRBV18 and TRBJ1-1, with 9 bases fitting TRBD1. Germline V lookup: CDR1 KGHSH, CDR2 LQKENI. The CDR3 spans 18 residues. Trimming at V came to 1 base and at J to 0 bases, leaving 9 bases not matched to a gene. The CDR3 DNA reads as TGTGCCAGCTCACCACGTACAGGGGGCCGTGGCGTGAACACTGAAGCTTTCTTT. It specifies CASSPRTGGRGVNTEAFF.